This TCR beta chain was identified during a study of blood T cells in healthy people across ages. General study points: Naive and antigen-experienced cells were not separated, limiting conclusive comparison.

Comments on this clonotype: Its target is not known.

Combining a sample-barcoded 5' primer with a J-beta primer mix, a second PCR ran for about 7 to 12 cycles. TCRdb itself ran the 5' RACE reads through MiXCR, one entry per CDR3 protein. The table has nearly 800,000 distinct CDR3 sequences, around 25% seen once; the top ten hold approximately 4%. The same specimen was also included in a second study, on T cells of mothers and their children.

Input material: blood. The receptor's source is a boy between 10 and 17 years old in good health.

This chain's CDR3 is CASTPTAVTDTQYF. CDR3 coding DNA: TGTGCCAGCACTCCAACGGCCGTCACAGATACGCAGTATTTT. The chain has TRBV28 and TRBJ2-3; D is ambiguous. V gave up 7 bases and J gave up 2 bases, with 13 bases separating them. The CDR3 extends over 14 amino acids. Germline V CDR1 and CDR2: MDHEN, SYDVKM.